This T cell receptor beta chain was identified during a study of naive and memory T cell subsets. This clonotype was seen more than once but under ten times. The antigen is not known. There are 12 residues in the CDR3. Between the trimmed V and J ends, which lost 7 bases and 0 bases, there was a span of 9 bases. Germline V gene sequence: CDR1 SQVTM, CDR2 ANQGSEA. Both TRBC1 and TRBC2 were covered by a beta constant-region primer of two equimolar oligonucleotides. TCRdb used MiXCR to reprocess the UMI-ligation and nested PCR reads, holding one entry per CDR3 protein. The profile shows about 150,000 distinct CDR3 sequences, 15% to 20% of them singletons. Study outcomes and limitations: Each distinct alpha or beta sequence counts as one clonotype. Naive repertoires, especially CD8, held a few larger clonotypes, possibly memory cells re-expressing CD45RA.

From the second PCR step, alpha and beta chains were amplified apart. Sequenced sample: naive CD4+ T cells from blood. The chain carries TRBV29-1 and TRBJ1-1; D not resolved. The TCR originated in a human donor in good health. The CDR3 sequence is CSARAVNTEAFF. The CDR3 coding sequence is TGCAGCGCAAGAGCCGTGAACACTGAAGCTTTCTTT. The full variable domain, its missing parts supplied by reference TRBV29-1 and TRBJ1-1, is SAVISQKPSRDICQRGTSLTIQCQVDSQVTMMFWYRQQPGQSLTLIATANQGSEATYESGFVIDKFPISRPNLTFSTLTVSNMSPEDSSIYLCSARAVNTEAFFGQGTRLTVV.